This T cell receptor (beta chain) derives from a study of blood T cell repertoires in COVID-19. Study-wide background: Samples taken during acute and convalescent COVID-19 were collected in the United States, Italy and Spain. Sources were T cells, B-cell-depleted T cells, or PBMCs; the material itself was cDNA or gDNA.

Source study methods: Reference gene primer amplification yielded estimated nucleated cell counts. Using immunoSEQ multiplex PCR, the repertoire was profiled, and TCRdb retains in-frame clones only, with some absent. The DNA was the basis for D and trimming; V, J and clone size are from that table. The repertoire includes 130,000 or so clones, 88% of them detected once, and less than 2% sits in the top ten. Trimming took 0 bases from V and 6 from J; bases not matched to a gene: 4. Germline CDR1 reads MNHEY; CDR2 reads SVGAGI. This CDR3 spans 15 amino acids. This TCR derives from an older woman with acute or convalescent COVID-19. Material: peripheral blood. The V and J genes are TRBV6-5 and TRBJ1-5, with 8 bases fitting TRBD1. Written as DNA, the CDR3 is TGTGCCAGCAGTTACTCTTGGACAGGGAGTCAGCCCCAGCATTTT. Translated, it gives CASSYSWTGSQPQHF.